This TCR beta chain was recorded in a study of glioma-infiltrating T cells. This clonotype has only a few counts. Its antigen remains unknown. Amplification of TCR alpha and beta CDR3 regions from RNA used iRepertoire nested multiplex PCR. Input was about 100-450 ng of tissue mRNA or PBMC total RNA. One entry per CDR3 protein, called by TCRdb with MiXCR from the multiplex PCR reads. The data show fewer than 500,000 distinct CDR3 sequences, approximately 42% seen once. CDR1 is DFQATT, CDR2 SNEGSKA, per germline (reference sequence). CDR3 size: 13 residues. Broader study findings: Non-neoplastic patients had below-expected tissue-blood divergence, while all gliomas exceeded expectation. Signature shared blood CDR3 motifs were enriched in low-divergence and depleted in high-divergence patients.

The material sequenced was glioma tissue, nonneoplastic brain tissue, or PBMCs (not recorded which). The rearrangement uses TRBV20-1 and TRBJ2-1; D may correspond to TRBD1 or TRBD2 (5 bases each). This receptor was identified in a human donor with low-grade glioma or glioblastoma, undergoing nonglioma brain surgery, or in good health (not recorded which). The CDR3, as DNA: TGCACCGGGACCTCGGGTCACATCGATGAGCAGTTCTTC. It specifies CTGTSGHIDEQFF.